These T cell receptor beta chains were read from a single sample in a study of radiotherapy plus CTLA-4 blockade in lung cancer. The repertoire was sequenced with immunoSEQ multiplex PCR; TCRdb's copy has only in-frame clones and lacks some. The sample includes 95,000 to 150,000 clones, approximately 90% of them seen just once. The sequencing here drew on peripheral blood, taken from a patient treated with radiotherapy plus ipilimumab. Receptor source: a human donor with non-small cell lung cancer that progressed on radiotherapy plus ipilimumab. The CDR3 runs from the conserved cysteine through the conserved F or W. D genes are given only for firm matches.

V,J,D,DNA,CDR3
TRBV5-1,TRBJ1-1,.,TGCGCCAGCAGCCTCATGGGGCCGCGTAACACTGAAGCTTTCTTT,CASSLMGPRNTEAFF
TRBV11-2,TRBJ2-1,TRBD1,TGTGCCAGCAGCCCCCTCGGACAGGGCTACAATGAGCAGTTCTTC,CASSPLGQGYNEQFF
TRBV6-1,TRBJ2-2,TRBD1,TGTGCCAGCAGTGCACAGGGGTCCACCGGGGAGCTGTTTTTT,CASSAQGSTGELFF
TRBV29-1,TRBJ2-7,.,TGCAGCGTTGAAGAGGGCCGCTACGAGCAGTACTTC,CSVEEGRYEQYF
TRBV6-1,TRBJ2-2,.,TGTGCCAGCAGTGGCAGGGTAACCGGGGAGCTGTTTTTT,CASSGRVTGELFF
TRBV9,TRBJ1-2,.,TGTGCCAGCAGCCCCCGGGGGGCCCACCCCAACTATGGCTACACCTTC,CASSPRGAHPNYGYTF
TRBV7-8,TRBJ1-1,TRBD1,TGTGCCAGCAGCCGGGAGACAGGGCTGAACACTGAAGCTTTCTTT,CASSRETGLNTEAFF
TRBV30,TRBJ1-1,.,TGTGCCTGGACGGTGGGGCTGCGGCAGAATCGGTACACTGAAGCTTTCTTT,CAWTVGLRQNRYTEAFF
TRBV7-2,TRBJ2-7,.,TGTGCCAGCAGCTTTACAGGTGAATACGAGCAGTACTTC,CASSFTGEYEQYF
TRBV9,TRBJ2-3,.,TGTGCCAGCAGCGTAAGTTCCTCGGTAGTATCAGATACGCAGTATTTT,CASSVSSSVVSDTQYF
TRBV7-8,TRBJ2-1,.,TGTGCCAGCAGCTCACCGTTCATAAAAGGGTACAATGAGCAGTTCTTC,CASSSPFIKGYNEQFF
TRBV6-1,TRBJ2-3,TRBD1,TGTGCCAGCGAAAGGGGACAGGGGTCCACAGATACGCAGTATTTT,CASERGQGSTDTQYF
TRBV5-1,TRBJ2-6,.,TGCGCCAGCAGCTCCCTCGTGTCCGGGGCCAACGTCCTGACTTTC,CASSSLVSGANVLTF
TRBV6-1,TRBJ1-6,.,TGTGCCAGCAGCGGGACAAATCAAAGGTTACCCCTCCACTTT,CASSGTNQRLPLHF
TRBV29-1,TRBJ2-1,TRBD1,TGCAGCGTTGGGGACAGGGGAATGTTTGAGCAGTTCTTC,CSVGDRGMFEQFF